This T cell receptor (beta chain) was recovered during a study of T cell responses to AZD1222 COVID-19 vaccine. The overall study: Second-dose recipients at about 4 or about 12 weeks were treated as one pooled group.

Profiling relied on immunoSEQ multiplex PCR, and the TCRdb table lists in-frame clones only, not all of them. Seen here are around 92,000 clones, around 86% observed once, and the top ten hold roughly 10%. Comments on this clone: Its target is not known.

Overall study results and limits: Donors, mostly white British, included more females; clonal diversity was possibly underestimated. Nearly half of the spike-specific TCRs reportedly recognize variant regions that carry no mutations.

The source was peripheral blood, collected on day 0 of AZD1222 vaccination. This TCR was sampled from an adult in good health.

The CDR3 protein is CASSQARTTSYGYTF. In DNA, the CDR3 is TGTGCCAGCAGCCAAGCCCGTACGACAAGCTATGGCTACACCTTC. The rearrangement uses TRBV14 and TRBJ1-2; D is ambiguous. CDR3 length: 15 residues. The germline V and J ends were trimmed by 1 base and 4 bases, with 13 bases remaining between them. The germline V gene encodes CDR1 SGHDN and CDR2 FVKESK.